This TCR beta chain was sequenced during a study of blood T cell repertoires in COVID-19. Here immunoSEQ multiplex PCR was the method, and the copy in TCRdb shows in-frame clones only, minus some. The repertoire has roughly 150,000 clones, around 81% of them found once; the top ten carry 11%. The TCR originated in a man in his 60s with active or convalescent COVID-19. Sequencing was performed on peripheral blood.

The CDR3 reads CASSLGQGARETQYF. DNA for the CDR3: TGTGCCAGCAGCTTAGGACAGGGGGCTCGGGAGACCCAGTACTTC. This chain links TRBV7-8 with TRBJ2-5, with TRBD1 matching over 10 bases. V trimming: 1 base; J trimming: 5 bases; junction bases outside the gene matches: 4. Germline lookup yields CDR1 SGHVS and CDR2 FQNEAQ. The CDR3 is 15 residues long.